This is a list of T cell receptor beta chains from one sample in a study of blood T cells in healthy people across ages. TCRdb itself ran the 5' RACE reads through MiXCR, one entry per CDR3 protein. The repertoire consists of 600,000 to 1,000,000 distinct CDR3 sequences, with roughly 64% occurring once and the leading ten covering about 20%. The source material was blood. These receptors were obtained from a man aged 25 to 40 in good health. Each CDR3 is given with its conserved first and last residue. Fields, in order: J gene, V gene, clone size, D gene, CDR3 DNA, CDR3 protein. A D gene is named only where the DNA matches it firmly. Where a row states a size, it is once, few, many or the class of an expanded clone; other rows omit it.

J gene: TRBJ2-7; V gene: TRBV4-3; clone size: many; D gene: TRBD2; CDR3 DNA: TGCGCCAGCAGCCAAGATCTCACGGGAGGAGGCGAGCAGTACTTC; CDR3 protein: CASSQDLTGGGEQYF
J gene: TRBJ1-1; V gene: TRBV4-2; clone size: NA; D gene: NA; CDR3 DNA: TGTGCCAGCAGCCAAGATTCGACTGGGCTGGAGAACACTGAAGCTTTCTTT; CDR3 protein: CASSQDSTGLENTEAFF
J gene: TRBJ1-5; V gene: TRBV18; clone size: many; D gene: NA; CDR3 DNA: TGTGCCAGCTCTCCAGGGGATCAGCCCCAGCATTTT; CDR3 protein: CASSPGDQPQHF
J gene: TRBJ2-5; V gene: TRBV20-1; clone size: few; D gene: NA; CDR3 DNA: TGCAGTGTCAGGAAAACAGGGAGGGAGACCCAGTACTTC; CDR3 protein: CSVRKTGRETQYF
J gene: TRBJ1-5; V gene: TRBV4-3; clone size: few; D gene: TRBD1; CDR3 DNA: TGCGCCAGCAGCCAAGAGACGGGAGGGGGCTGGCCCCAGCATTTT; CDR3 protein: CASSQETGGGWPQHF
J gene: TRBJ1-2; V gene: TRBV6-2/TRBV6-3; clone size: many; D gene: TRBD1; CDR3 DNA: TGTGCCAGCAGTACCCGGACAGGGATGAGGGGCTACACCTTC; CDR3 protein: CASSTRTGMRGYTF
J gene: TRBJ1-5; V gene: TRBV20-1; clone size: NA; D gene: NA; CDR3 DNA: TGCAGTGCCAGACCAGGGAGTAATCGTCAGCCCCAGCATTTT; CDR3 protein: CSARPGSNRQPQHF
J gene: TRBJ2-1; V gene: TRBV11-2; clone size: NA; D gene: TRBD1; CDR3 DNA: TGTGCCAGCAGCTTAGACCTGACAGGGGGCGCCGGTAATGAGCAGTTCTTC; CDR3 protein: CASSLDLTGGAGNEQFF
J gene: TRBJ2-7; V gene: TRBV15; clone size: NA; D gene: NA; CDR3 DNA: TGTGCCACCAGCAGAGACCCCGGGACGGTCTACGAGCAGTACTTC; CDR3 protein: CATSRDPGTVYEQYF
J gene: TRBJ1-1; V gene: TRBV27; clone size: NA; D gene: NA; CDR3 DNA: TGTGCCAGCGGTCCGCGGGTTGGCACTGAAGCTTTCTTT; CDR3 protein: CASGPRVGTEAFF
J gene: TRBJ2-7; V gene: TRBV13; clone size: few; D gene: TRBD1; CDR3 DNA: TGTGCCAGCAGCATACAGGGGAAGGCCTACGAGCAGTACTTC; CDR3 protein: CASSIQGKAYEQYF
J gene: TRBJ1-2; V gene: TRBV12-3/TRBV12-4; clone size: NA; D gene: TRBD1; CDR3 DNA: TGTGCCAGCAGCCCCCTCCCGGGGACAGGGGTCTATGGCTACACCTTC; CDR3 protein: CASSPLPGTGVYGYTF
J gene: TRBJ2-7; V gene: TRBV6-6; clone size: NA; D gene: TRBD2; CDR3 DNA: TGTGCCAGCAGTTACTCGGGCGGGAGCTCCTACAATGAGCAGTACTTC; CDR3 protein: CASSYSGGSSYNEQYF
J gene: TRBJ2-6; V gene: TRBV12-3/TRBV12-4; clone size: few; D gene: TRBD1; CDR3 DNA: TGTGCCAGCAGACGGACAGGGGCCTACTCTGGGGCCAACGTCCTGACTTTC; CDR3 protein: CASRRTGAYSGANVLTF
J gene: TRBJ2-7; V gene: TRBV10-3; clone size: NA; D gene: TRBD2; CDR3 DNA: TGTGCCATCAGACGATTCAATGCTGGGACTAGCGGGAGGGCTTCCCCCTACGAGCAGTACTTC; CDR3 protein: CAIRRFNAGTSGRASPYEQYF
J gene: TRBJ2-3; V gene: TRBV20-1; clone size: many; D gene: TRBD2; CDR3 DNA: TGCAGTGCTAGAGATCCAACGGGAGGGAGAGATACGCAGTATTTT; CDR3 protein: CSARDPTGGRDTQYF
J gene: TRBJ2-1; V gene: TRBV7-2; clone size: NA; D gene: NA; CDR3 DNA: TGTGCCAGCAGCTTAGGGGGGATGGCTGGGTGGAATGAGCAGTTCTTC; CDR3 protein: CASSLGGMAGWNEQFF
J gene: TRBJ1-2; V gene: TRBV6-5; clone size: NA; D gene: NA; CDR3 DNA: TGTGCCAGCAGTTACTCGGAGGGGGGGCCGATAGACTATGGCTACACCTTC; CDR3 protein: CASSYSEGGPIDYGYTF
J gene: TRBJ1-5; V gene: TRBV28; clone size: NA; D gene: NA; CDR3 DNA: TGTGCCAGCACTCCCTTGGGTCAGCCCCAGCATTTT; CDR3 protein: CASTPLGQPQHF
J gene: TRBJ2-1; V gene: TRBV20-1; clone size: NA; D gene: TRBD2; CDR3 DNA: TGCAGTGCTCCCATTCCGGGACTAGCGGGAGAGACCCAGTTCTTC; CDR3 protein: CSAPIPGLAGETQFF
J gene: TRBJ2-5; V gene: TRBV7-2; clone size: NA; D gene: NA; CDR3 DNA: TGTGCCAGCAGCTTATTAGGGCCCTCTAAAGAGACCCAGTACTTC; CDR3 protein: CASSLLGPSKETQYF
J gene: TRBJ2-1; V gene: TRBV7-9; clone size: NA; D gene: NA; CDR3 DNA: TGTGCCAGCAGACAACGCTCAGGGCGGCATGAGCAGTTCTTC; CDR3 protein: CASRQRSGRHEQFF
J gene: TRBJ2-1; V gene: TRBV4-1; clone size: few; D gene: NA; CDR3 DNA: TGCGCCAGCAGCCAAGATCAAGCTAGGGGCAATGAGCAGTTCTTC; CDR3 protein: CASSQDQARGNEQFF
J gene: TRBJ1-5; V gene: TRBV12-3/TRBV12-4; clone size: NA; D gene: TRBD1; CDR3 DNA: TGTGCCAGCAGTTTAAGGCGGGACAGGGGGTACAGTCAGCCCCAGCATTTT; CDR3 protein: CASSLRRDRGYSQPQHF
J gene: TRBJ1-2; V gene: TRBV12-3/TRBV12-4; clone size: NA; D gene: NA; CDR3 DNA: TGTGCCAGCAGTGCCGACATGTATGGCTACACCTTC; CDR3 protein: CASSADMYGYTF
J gene: TRBJ1-4; V gene: TRBV5-1; clone size: NA; D gene: TRBD1; CDR3 DNA: TGCGCCAGCAGCTTAGTTGGGACAGGGAGAACTAATGAAAAACTGTTTTTT; CDR3 protein: CASSLVGTGRTNEKLFF
J gene: TRBJ1-2; V gene: TRBV4-3; clone size: few; D gene: TRBD1; CDR3 DNA: TGCGCCAGCAGCCAAGGGACAGGGCTAGTCTATGGCTACACCTTC; CDR3 protein: CASSQGTGLVYGYTF
J gene: TRBJ1-2; V gene: TRBV3-1; clone size: NA; D gene: NA; CDR3 DNA: TGTGCCAGCAGCCAAGGCCCTATGGGCACACACTATGGCTACACCTTC; CDR3 protein: CASSQGPMGTHYGYTF
J gene: TRBJ1-3; V gene: TRBV4-3; clone size: NA; D gene: NA; CDR3 DNA: TGCGCCAGCAGCCAAGATCGAAGGGACACCATATATTTT; CDR3 protein: CASSQDRRDTIYF
J gene: TRBJ2-3; V gene: TRBV11-2; clone size: NA; D gene: NA; CDR3 DNA: TGTGCCAGCAGCTTAGTCGGGCCCTTCACAGATACGCAGTATTTT; CDR3 protein: CASSLVGPFTDTQYF
J gene: TRBJ2-5; V gene: TRBV19; clone size: NA; D gene: NA; CDR3 DNA: TGTGCCAGTAGTATAATTGATAGAGGGGAGACCCAGTACTTC; CDR3 protein: CASSIIDRGETQYF
J gene: TRBJ2-7; V gene: TRBV7-2; clone size: NA; D gene: NA; CDR3 DNA: TGTGCCAGCAGCTTAGCGGGCAGATCAAACCCATACGAGCAGTACTTC; CDR3 protein: CASSLAGRSNPYEQYF
J gene: TRBJ2-1; V gene: TRBV2; clone size: few; D gene: NA; CDR3 DNA: TGTGCCAGCGAGTCAGGGACCAATGAGCAGTTCTTC; CDR3 protein: CASESGTNEQFF
J gene: TRBJ2-4; V gene: TRBV12-3/TRBV12-4; clone size: NA; D gene: NA; CDR3 DNA: TGTGCCAGCAGTCATACAGGGCGCATTCAGTACTTC; CDR3 protein: CASSHTGRIQYF
J gene: TRBJ2-2; V gene: TRBV14; clone size: NA; D gene: TRBD2; CDR3 DNA: TGTGCCAGCAGCCAACTAGCGGGACTGAACACCGGGGAGCTGTTTTTT; CDR3 protein: CASSQLAGLNTGELFF
J gene: TRBJ2-6; V gene: TRBV28; clone size: many; D gene: NA; CDR3 DNA: TGTGCCAGCAGCCCTTACAGTTCTGGGGCCAACGTCCTGACTTTC; CDR3 protein: CASSPYSSGANVLTF
J gene: TRBJ1-1; V gene: TRBV3-1; clone size: NA; D gene: NA; CDR3 DNA: TGTGCCAGCAGCCAAGACTATTGGGGGGAGGACACTGAAGCTTTCTTT; CDR3 protein: CASSQDYWGEDTEAFF
J gene: TRBJ2-7; V gene: TRBV12-3/TRBV12-4; clone size: NA; D gene: NA; CDR3 DNA: TGTGCCAGCGGGCAGATAGAGGTCTACGAGCAGTACTTC; CDR3 protein: CASGQIEVYEQYF
J gene: TRBJ2-5; V gene: TRBV11-2; clone size: NA; D gene: NA; CDR3 DNA: TGTGCCAGCAGCTTAGTTTGGGGGGCGGATGGGGAGACCCAGTACTTC; CDR3 protein: CASSLVWGADGETQYF
J gene: TRBJ2-5; V gene: TRBV28; clone size: NA; D gene: NA; CDR3 DNA: TGTGCCAGCGGTTACCCGGACATGAGAGAGACCCAGTACTTC; CDR3 protein: CASGYPDMRETQYF
J gene: TRBJ2-1; V gene: TRBV10-3; clone size: few; D gene: NA; CDR3 DNA: TGTGCCATCAGTCCCGGGGCACGCGAGCAGTTCTTC; CDR3 protein: CAISPGAREQFF
J gene: TRBJ2-5; V gene: TRBV9; clone size: once; D gene: TRBD2; CDR3 DNA: TGTGCCAGCAGCCCTCAGGCGGGAGGGCCAATACTGCAAGAGACCCAGTACTTC; CDR3 protein: CASSPQAGGPILQETQYF
J gene: TRBJ2-1; V gene: TRBV20-1; clone size: NA; D gene: TRBD2; CDR3 DNA: TGCAGTGCTGGGACTAGCGGGGGATCGAACTACAATGAGCAGTTCTTC; CDR3 protein: CSAGTSGGSNYNEQFF
J gene: TRBJ2-1; V gene: TRBV29-1; clone size: NA; D gene: NA; CDR3 DNA: TGCAGCGTGGGCCCCCGGGGTCCGTACAATGAGCAGTTCTTC; CDR3 protein: CSVGPRGPYNEQFF
J gene: TRBJ2-5; V gene: TRBV18; clone size: NA; D gene: NA; CDR3 DNA: TGTGCCAGCTCACCACTTCCACGGGAGACCCAGTACTTC; CDR3 protein: CASSPLPRETQYF